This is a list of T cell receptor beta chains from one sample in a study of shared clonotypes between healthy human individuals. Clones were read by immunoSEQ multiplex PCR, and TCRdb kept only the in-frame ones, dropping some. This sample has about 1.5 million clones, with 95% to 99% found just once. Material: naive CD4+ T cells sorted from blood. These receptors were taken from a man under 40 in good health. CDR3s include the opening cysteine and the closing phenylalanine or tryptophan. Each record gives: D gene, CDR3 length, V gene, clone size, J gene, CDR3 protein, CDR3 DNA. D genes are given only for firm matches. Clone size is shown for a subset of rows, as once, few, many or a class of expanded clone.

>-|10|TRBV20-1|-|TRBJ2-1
CSAALAGEFF
TGCAGTGCGGCCTTGGCCGGGGAGTTCTTC
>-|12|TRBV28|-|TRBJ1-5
CASSSGRQPQHF
TGTGCCAGCAGCTCTGGGAGGCAGCCCCAGCATTTT
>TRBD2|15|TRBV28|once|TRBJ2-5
CASSAGTTNQETQYF
TGTGCCAGCAGCGCCGGGACTACCAACCAAGAGACCCAGTACTTC
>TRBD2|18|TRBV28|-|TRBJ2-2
CASGLLASGRSNTGELFF
TGTGCCAGCGGATTATTGGCTAGCGGGAGGTCTAACACCGGGGAGCTGTTTTTT
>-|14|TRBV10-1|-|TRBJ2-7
CASSAQLQGYEQYF
TGCGCCAGCAGTGCCCAGCTCCAGGGCTACGAGCAGTACTTC
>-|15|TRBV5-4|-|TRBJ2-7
CASSRSGTPTYEQYF
TGTGCCAGCAGCAGATCCGGGACACCGACCTACGAGCAGTACTTC
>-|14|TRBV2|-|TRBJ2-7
CASSERRSSYEQYF
TGTGCCAGCAGTGAACGGCGGAGCTCCTACGAGCAGTACTTC
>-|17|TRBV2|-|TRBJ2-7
CASSEASSALPTYEQYF
TGTGCCAGCAGTGAAGCTAGTTCCGCCCTCCCGACCTACGAGCAGTACTTC
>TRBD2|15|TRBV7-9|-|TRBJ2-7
CASNLRTSGNYEQYF
TGTGCCAGCAACCTAAGGACTAGCGGAAACTACGAGCAGTACTTC
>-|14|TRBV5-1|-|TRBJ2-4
CASSQGYHPDIQYF
TGCGCCAGCAGCCAGGGATATCATCCGGACATTCAGTACTTC
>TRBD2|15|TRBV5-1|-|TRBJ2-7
CASSYGLAGALEQYF
TGCGCCAGCAGCTACGGACTAGCGGGAGCCCTCGAGCAGTACTTC
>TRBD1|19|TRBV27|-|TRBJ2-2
CASSFLPGQARANTGELFF
TGTGCCAGCAGTTTCCTCCCGGGACAGGCAAGGGCGAACACCGGGGAGCTGTTTTTT
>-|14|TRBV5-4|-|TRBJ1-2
CASSLGTVNYGYTF
TGTGCCAGCAGCTTGGGGACCGTTAACTATGGCTACACCTTC
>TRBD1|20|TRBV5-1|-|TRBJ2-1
CASSNRTGGGLLMTHNEQFF
TGCGCCAGCAGCAATAGGACAGGGGGCGGCCTCCTTATGACCCACAATGAGCAGTTCTTC
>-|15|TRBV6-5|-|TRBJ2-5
CASSYSAAEEETQYF
TGTGCCAGCAGTTACTCAGCAGCGGAGGAAGAGACCCAGTACTTC
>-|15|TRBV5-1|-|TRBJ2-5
CASSRGGGYRETQYF
TGCGCCAGCAGCCGGGGAGGGGGATATCGGGAGACCCAGTACTTC
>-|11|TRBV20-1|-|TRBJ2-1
CSKAEYNEQFF
TGCAGTAAGGCGGAGTACAATGAGCAGTTCTTC
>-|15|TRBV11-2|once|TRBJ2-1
CASRRRGLAEGEQFF
TGTGCCAGCAGGAGGAGGGGTTTAGCGGAGGGAGAGCAGTTCTTC
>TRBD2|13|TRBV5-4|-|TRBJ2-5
CASSLVGGGTQYF
TGTGCCAGCAGCTTAGTTGGGGGGGGGACCCAGTACTTC
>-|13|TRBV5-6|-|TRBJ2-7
CASSPLASYEQYF
TGTGCCAGCAGCCCATTGGCGTCCTACGAGCAGTACTTC
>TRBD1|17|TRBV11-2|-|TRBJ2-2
CASSLPYRGPNTGELFF
TGTGCCAGCAGCCTACCTTATAGGGGGCCCAACACCGGGGAGCTGTTTTTT
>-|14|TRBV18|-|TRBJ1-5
CASSPVGINQPQHF
TGTGCCAGCTCACCAGTTGGGATCAATCAGCCCCAGCATTTT
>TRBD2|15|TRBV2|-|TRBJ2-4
CASSGPGGTKNIQYF
TGTGCCAGCAGTGGCCCCGGGGGGACCAAAAACATTCAGTACTTC
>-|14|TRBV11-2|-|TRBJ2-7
CASSRTGSGYEQYF
TGTGCCAGCAGCCGAACAGGGTCCGGTTACGAGCAGTACTTC
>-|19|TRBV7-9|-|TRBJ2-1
CASTIGVRRTQKRGDEQFF
TGTGCCAGCACCATAGGGGTCAGACGGACTCAAAAACGGGGCGATGAGCAGTTCTTC
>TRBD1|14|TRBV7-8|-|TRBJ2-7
CASSLGSQGYEQYF
TGTGCCAGCAGCTTAGGCTCACAGGGGTACGAGCAGTACTTC
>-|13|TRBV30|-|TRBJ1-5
CAWDTQSNQPQHF
TGTGCCTGGGACACCCAAAGCAATCAGCCCCAGCATTTT
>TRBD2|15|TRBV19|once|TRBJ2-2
CASSKREGLIGELFF
TGTGCCAGTAGCAAGCGGGAGGGCCTTATCGGGGAGCTGTTTTTT
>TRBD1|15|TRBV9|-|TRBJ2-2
CASSTQTGPTGELFF
TGTGCCAGCAGCACCCAGACAGGGCCCACCGGGGAGCTGTTTTTT
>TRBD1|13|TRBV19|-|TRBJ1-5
CASKDRGTRPQHF
TGTGCCAGCAAGGACAGGGGGACGAGGCCCCAGCATTTT
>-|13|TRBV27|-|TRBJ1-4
CASTLPGHSWLFF
TGTGCCAGCACCCTGCCGGGACATTCCTGGCTGTTTTTT
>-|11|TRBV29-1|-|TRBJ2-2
CSAKNTGELFF
TGCAGCGCAAAGAACACCGGGGAGCTGTTTTTT
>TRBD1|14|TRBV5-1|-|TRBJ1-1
CASSPDRGETEAFF
TGCGCCAGCAGCCCGGACAGGGGAGAAACTGAAGCTTTCTTT
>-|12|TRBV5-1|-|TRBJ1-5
CARKGYNQPQHF
TGCGCCAGAAAGGGGTATAATCAGCCCCAGCATTTT
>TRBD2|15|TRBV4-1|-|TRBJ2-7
CASSPRLAGNYEQYF
TGCGCCAGCAGCCCTCGACTAGCGGGGAACTACGAGCAGTACTTC
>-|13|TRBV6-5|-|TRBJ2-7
CAISADRTYEQYF
TGTGCCATCTCAGCTGACAGAACCTACGAGCAGTACTTC
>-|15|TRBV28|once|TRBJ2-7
CASSSRWDSNYEQYF
TGTGCCAGCAGTTCCCGATGGGACTCTAACTACGAGCAGTACTTC
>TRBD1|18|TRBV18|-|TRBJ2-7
CASSPNQPYRGLAYEQYF
TGTGCCAGCTCACCAAACCAACCCTACAGGGGGCTCGCCTACGAGCAGTACTTC
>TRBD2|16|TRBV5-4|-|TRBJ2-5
CASRSQLAGGPKTQYF
TGTGCCAGCAGGTCCCAACTAGCGGGAGGACCTAAGACCCAGTACTTC
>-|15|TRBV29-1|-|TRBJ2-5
CSVQVGFRAKETQYF
TGCAGCGTCCAAGTGGGGTTCCGTGCGAAAGAGACCCAGTACTTC
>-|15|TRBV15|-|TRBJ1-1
CATSREGRTWTEAFF
TGTGCCACCAGCAGAGAGGGTAGGACCTGGACTGAAGCTTTCTTT
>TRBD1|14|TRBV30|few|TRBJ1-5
CAWSVGTVNQPQHF
TGTGCCTGGAGTGTAGGGACAGTCAATCAGCCCCAGCATTTT
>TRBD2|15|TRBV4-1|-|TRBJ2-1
CATKPRLAGGNEQFF
TGCGCCACGAAACCCAGACTAGCGGGTGGCAATGAGCAGTTCTTC
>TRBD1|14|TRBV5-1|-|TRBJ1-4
CASSRTGTNEKLFF
TGCGCCAGCAGCCGGACAGGGACTAATGAAAAACTGTTTTTT
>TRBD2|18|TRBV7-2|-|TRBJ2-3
CASSTRSGRPLSTDTQYF
TGTGCCAGCAGCACAAGAAGCGGGAGACCGCTCAGCACAGATACGCAGTATTTT
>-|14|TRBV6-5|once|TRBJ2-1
CASSRTASYNEQFF
TGTGCCAGCAGTAGGACAGCCTCCTACAATGAGCAGTTCTTC
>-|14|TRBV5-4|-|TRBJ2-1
CASSFGTNAHEQFF
TGTGCCAGCAGCTTTGGAACCAATGCCCATGAGCAGTTCTTC
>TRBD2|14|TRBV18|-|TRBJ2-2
CASSTTSGIGELFF
TGTGCCAGCTCAACGACAAGCGGGATCGGGGAGCTGTTTTTT
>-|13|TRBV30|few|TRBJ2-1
CAWSRRVGNEQFF
TGTGCCTGGAGTCGGAGGGTGGGTAATGAGCAGTTCTTC
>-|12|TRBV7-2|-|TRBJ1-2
CASSSQSYGYTF
TGTGCCAGCAGCTCACAGTCCTATGGCTACACCTTC
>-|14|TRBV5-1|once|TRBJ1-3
CASSSRDTGNTIYF
TGCGCCAGCAGCTCCCGGGACACTGGAAACACCATATATTTT
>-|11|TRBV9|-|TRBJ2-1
CASSVGGEQFF
TGTGCCAGCAGCGTAGGAGGTGAGCAGTTCTTC
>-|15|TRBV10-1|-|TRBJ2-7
CAIFEQRADSYEQYF
TGCGCCATCTTCGAACAGCGGGCGGACTCCTACGAGCAGTACTTC